This T cell receptor (beta chain) is drawn from a study of blood T cell repertoires in COVID-19 (dated by TCRdb to 2019 to 2021). Concerning the study at large: Collaborator samples came from the United States, Italy and Spain and covered acute and convalescent phases of COVID-19. The sample metadata nearly always contained a de-identified subject ID, COVID-19 status, age in years and sex. Subjects who had been exposed to COVID-19, were actively infected with it, or had recovered from it provided the deeply sampled blood TCRbeta repertoires that made up the dataset. The material from the prospective study consisted of cDNA or gDNA derived from T cells, B-cell-depleted T cells, or PBMCs. Where available, HLA class I and class II types were obtained from metadata supplied by the sample provider rather than from assay-based typing. A freely available public database, intended as a resource for researchers studying the immune response to SARS-CoV-2, is where the repertoires were released. The samples were drawn from the first 160 participants of the ongoing ImmuneRACE study and from 1,254 subjects provided by 6 global collaborators. The paper as a whole reports these results and caveats: The quantity of clinical and demographic metadata differed by source and by participant and was supplied without curation.

As regards this clone: The specificity of this receptor is unknown. The record has no base qualities; no much larger clone is one base away.

The immunoSEQ Assay, a bias-controlled multiplex PCR, was used to amplify TCRbeta CDR3 regions from genomic DNA. Per the original workflow: The number of nucleated cells in each sample was estimated from the amplification of reference gene primers within the assay. To quantify the absolute abundance of each unique TCRbeta CDR3 rearrangement, sequence reads were collapsed and filtered. For each sample, productive Simpson clonality was calculated as the square root of Simpson's diversity index across productive rearrangements. The source is immuneACCESS, and TCRdb retained only in-frame sequences with V and J called. Part of the clones is not carried over; for the studies checked, unresolved V genes explain less than half of this, and the remainder is unexplained. The V and J calls and clone size were taken over from that table, and D and trimming were inferred from the DNA. The sample contains 80,000 to 100,000 clones, approximately 84% of them found a single time. Of the sample, approximately 4.5% falls within the top ten clones.

Each collaborating institution followed its own protocols to collect whole blood in K2EDTA tubes. Collaborator samples were shipped for TCRbeta analysis as frozen whole blood, isolated PBMCs, or DNA extracted from either sample type. Trimmed from V: 6 bases; trimmed from J: 4 bases; junction bases lacking a gene match: 5. CDR1 and CDR2 (WSHSY, SAAADI) derive from the germline V gene. From cysteine to phenylalanine, the CDR3 is 14 amino acids long. This entry keeps only the CDR3 DNA: 42 bases, framed from base 1. The clonotype comes from a man aged 60 to 75 with acute or convalescent COVID-19. This receptor chain uses TRBV10-2 and TRBJ2-1, with 8 bases in between that match TRBD1. The sequenced material came from peripheral blood. In nucleotides, the sequence is TGCGCCAGCAGGACAGGGGCCTTTTACAATGAGCAGTTCTTC. Translated, this is CASRTGAFYNEQFF.